These 14 T cell receptor beta chains share one sample of origin, sequenced in a study of cytomegalovirus exposure and HLA in healthy donors. Use of 60 Vbeta and 13 Jbeta primers characterized the PCR. The table came from immunoSEQ multiplex PCR; TCRdb's copy has only in-frame clones and leaves some out. This sample has under 200,000 clones, with roughly 88% found just once. Material: PBMCs. The source is a man aged 50-59 years in good health and CMV-seropositive.

The chain recombines TRBV7-9 with TRBJ2-3; D uncertain. This CDR3 region has 15 residues. V was pared by 5 bases and J by 3 bases, with 15 bases between. Looked up from germline, CDR1 is SEHNR and CDR2 is FQNEAQ (reference sequence). The CDR3 loop is CASSLASSTTDTQYF. The CDR3 DNA sequence: TGTGCCAGCAGCCTCGCGAGCTCTACGACAGATACGCAGTATTTT.

The sample holds one count of this clone. The chain uses TRBV30 and TRBJ2-2; D is undetermined. CDR3 length: 11 residues. With 0 bases removed from V and 6 bases from J, the gap between germline ends came to 2 bases. Germline values: CDR1 GTSNPN, CDR2 SVGIG (reference sequence). CDR3 region: CAWSVAGELFF. The CDR3 DNA is TGTGCCTGGAGTGTCGCCGGGGAGCTGTTTTTT.

V is TRBV28 and J is TRBJ1-2; 11 bases align to TRBD1. V gave up 5 bases and J gave up 4 bases; unmatched junction bases: 9. The CDR3 totals 16 residues. Per germline, CDR1 MDHEN and CDR2 SYDVKM. CDR3 nucleotides: TGTGCCAGCAGTGGGACCGGGACAGGGGGTTTCTATGGCTACACCTTC. It yields the protein CASSGTGTGGFYGYTF.

With regard to this clone: Since the CDR3 does not end with the conserved phenylalanine or tryptophan, this likely comes from a read error. The CDR3 is CASSSQGLPVRIAFL. CDR3 nucleotide sequence: TGTGCCAGCAGTTCACAGGGGTTGCCCGTTAGGATCGCTTTCCTT. The chain has TRBV27 and TRBJ1-1; 7 nucleotides line up with TRBD1. This CDR3 spans 15 amino acids. J was trimmed by 11 bases and V by 4 bases; bases with no gene match: 16. Germline lookup yields CDR1 MNHEY and CDR2 SMNVEV (reference sequence).

This chain connects TRBV4-1 to TRBJ1-3, with 9 bases aligning to TRBD1. CDR3 size: 15 residues. V lost 4 bases and J lost 1; bases outside the gene matches: 2. The germline CDR1 and CDR2 sequences are MGHRA and YSYEKL. The CDR3 DNA reads TGCGCCAGCAGCCTCGGACAGGGGTCTGGAAACACCATATATTTT. As protein: CASSLGQGSGNTIYF.

The V and J genes are TRBV5-8 and TRBJ2-1, with 13 bases fitting TRBD2. Looked up from germline, CDR1 is SGHTS and CDR2 is YDEGEE. The CDR3 extends over 14 amino acids. Trimming took 6 bases from V and 7 from J; bases not matched to a gene: 4. CDR3 loop: CASTLGLAGNEQFF. The CDR3 nucleotides are TGTGCCAGCACGTTGGGACTAGCGGGAAATGAGCAGTTCTTC.

This clone was picked up one time. This chain connects TRBV5-1 to TRBJ2-1, with a weak D call TRBD1 (6 bases). Trimming took off 2 bases at V and 0 bases at J, with 9 bases between the two ends. The germline gives CDR1 SGHRS, CDR2 YFSETQ. The CDR3 length is 15 residues. This chain's CDR3 is CASSLGQSSYNEQFF. CDR3 nucleotides: TGCGCCAGCAGCTTAGGACAGAGCTCCTACAATGAGCAGTTCTTC.

V is TRBV14 and J is TRBJ2-2; possibly TRBD2 for D (6 bases). The CDR3 loop spans 16 amino acids. Germline V gene sequence: CDR1 SGHDN, CDR2 FVKESK. Deletions cut 6 bases from V and 6 bases from J, with 20 bases between. CDR3 DNA: TGTGCCAGCAGTGGGAATCGGGGAGCGGGCGCCGGGGAGCTGTTTTTT. Translated: CASSGNRGAGAGELFF.

V and J are TRBV2 and TRBJ1-1; TRBD1 is a possible D gene (5 bases). CDR3 size: 17 residues. Looked up from germline, CDR1 is SNHLY and CDR2 is FYNNEI. V lost 11 bases and J lost 1, with 26 bases in between. The CDR3 DNA is TGTGCCTCAAAGGGGAGGTTCGGTTCAAGTGGGAACACTGAAGCTTTCTTT. It translates to CASKGRFGSSGNTEAFF.

In nucleotides, the CDR3 is TGTGCCAGCAGCTCCCTAGTCCGGACAGGGGGGTCTGAAGCTTTCTTT. This encodes CASSSLVRTGGSEAFF. The chain employs TRBV11-2 and TRBJ1-1; 10 nucleotides match TRBD1. The length of the CDR3 is 16 residues. Germline assignment: CDR1 SGHAT and CDR2 FQNNGV. J gave up 6 bases and V 4 bases, and 11 bases lay outside the gene matches. The whole variable domain, filled in from reference TRBV11-2 and TRBJ1-1, reads EAGVAQSPRYKIIEKRQSVAFWCNPISGHATLYWYQQILGQGPKLLIQFQNNGVVDDSQLPKDRFSAERLKGVDSTLKIQPAKLEDSAVYLCASSSLVRTGGSEAFFGQGTRLTVV.

This clone was counted once. The CDR3 reads CSVEEMGRGSYNEQFF. The CDR3 DNA sequence: TGCAGCGTTGAAGAAATGGGCAGGGGGTCTTACAATGAGCAGTTCTTC. This chain links TRBV29-1 with TRBJ2-1; 7 positions match TRBD1. The CDR3 has 16 amino acids. Germline V gene lookup returns CDR1 SQVTM and CDR2 ANQGSEA. The junction had 9 bases not matched to a gene; V was cut back by 0 bases and J by 4 bases.

V usage is TRBV7-9 and J usage is TRBJ1-2, with no clear D. V dropped 4 bases and J dropped 1 base, with 13 bases sitting between them. CDR1 is SEHNR and CDR2 is FQNEAQ in the germline V gene (reference sequence). The CDR3 extends over 15 amino acids. The CDR3 sequence: CASSSPATVNYGYTF. For the CDR3, the DNA is TGTGCCAGCAGCTCCCCGGCGACTGTTAACTATGGCTACACCTTC.

In nucleotides, the CDR3 is TGTGCCAGCAGCCTTGGGACAGTCTACAATGAGCAGTTCTTC. Translated: CASSLGTVYNEQFF. V and J are TRBV5-8 and TRBJ2-1, with 7 bases fitting TRBD1. The V gene's germline CDR1 is SGHTS and CDR2 YDEGEE. The CDR3 is 14 residues long. The ends lost 4 bases at V and 3 bases at J; junction bases unmatched: 4.

V gene TRBV5-1 combines with J gene TRBJ2-3; TRBD1 aligns across 10 bases. Germline V lookup: CDR1 SGHRS, CDR2 YFSETQ. V was pared by 1 base and J by 4 bases, with 9 bases of the junction left unmatched. The CDR3 consists of 17 residues. CDR3 bases: TGCGCCAGCAGCTTGAATATGGGACAGGGGTTCCCAGATACGCAGTATTTT. Encoded protein: CASSLNMGQGFPDTQYF.